This TCR beta chain derives from a study of T cell responses to AZD1222 COVID-19 vaccine. Produced via immunoSEQ multiplex PCR; TCRdb's table is partial and in-frame only. This sample yields 110,000 to 150,000 clones, of which 80% to 95% are seen a single time; over 1.5% belongs to the top ten. This CDR3 is 14 amino acids long. Germline V gene lookup returns CDR1 LNHNV and CDR2 YYDKDF (reference sequence). V shed 0 bases and J shed 4 bases, with 10 bases lying between them. J is TRBJ2-7 and V is TRBV15; D is perhaps TRBD1 (5 bases). This specimen was peripheral blood, taken on day 0 of AZD1222 vaccination. The source of this sequence is an adult in good health. For the CDR3, the DNA is TGTGCCACCAGCAGAGATAGGGGCCTATACGAGCAGTACTTC. This codes for CATSRDRGLYEQYF.